This is a list of T cell receptor beta chains from one sample in a study of T cell responses to AZD1222 COVID-19 vaccine. The data were produced by immunoSEQ multiplex PCR, yet TCRdb's version contains in-frame clones alone and is incomplete. The table records 180,000 or so clones, 75% to 90% of them present only once. This specimen was peripheral blood, taken 28 days after the second dose of the MenACWY control vaccine. Receptor source: an adult who received the MenACWY meningococcal vaccine as a control. Each CDR3 is given with its conserved first and last residue. The D gene is left open where the match is weak. Expanded clones are given a class, and other clones once, few, many or no size at all.

d_gene	v_gene	j_gene	abundance	CDR3nt	CDR3aa
-	TRBV10-3	TRBJ1-1	-	TGTGCCATCAGTTTTGGGACCGCCTATGAAGCTTTCTTT	CAISFGTAYEAFF
TRBD2	TRBV19	TRBJ2-1	-	TGTGCCAGTAGTATGAGCGGGGGGGTTAACAATGAGCAGTTCTTC	CASSMSGGVNNEQFF
-	TRBV28	TRBJ1-5	-	TGTGCCAGCACCCCGGATTGGGGGGAGGTTTATCAGCCCCAGCATTTT	CASTPDWGEVYQPQHF
TRBD2	TRBV29-1	TRBJ2-1	once	TGCAGCGTTGTCGCTAGCGGGAGTACGAATGAGCAGTTCTTC	CSVVASGSTNEQFF
TRBD1	TRBV5-4	TRBJ1-3	-	TGTGCCAGCAGCCCAGGACAGGCCTCTGGAAACACCATATATTTT	CASSPGQASGNTIYF
TRBD2	TRBV20-1	TRBJ2-1	-	TGCAGTGCTAGTCTAGCGGGAGAGTACAATGAGCAGTTCTTC	CSASLAGEYNEQFF
-	TRBV5-1	TRBJ2-1	-	TGCGCCAGCAGCTTGGGACAGGGGCTGGTAGCGGGGGACAATGAGCAGTTCTTC	CASSLGQGLVAGDNEQFF
TRBD2	TRBV28	TRBJ2-5	-	TGTGCCAGCAGTTTATTGGCTAGCGGGAGTCGAGAGACCCAGTACTTC	CASSLLASGSRETQYF
TRBD1	TRBV6-5	TRBJ1-2	-	TGTGCCAGCTCCGGACAGGGCCCACCTATGCCCTTCACCTTC	CASSGQGPPMPFTF
TRBD1	TRBV18	TRBJ1-1	once	TGTGCCAGCTCACCCGGGACAGACACTGAAGCTTTCTTT	CASSPGTDTEAFF